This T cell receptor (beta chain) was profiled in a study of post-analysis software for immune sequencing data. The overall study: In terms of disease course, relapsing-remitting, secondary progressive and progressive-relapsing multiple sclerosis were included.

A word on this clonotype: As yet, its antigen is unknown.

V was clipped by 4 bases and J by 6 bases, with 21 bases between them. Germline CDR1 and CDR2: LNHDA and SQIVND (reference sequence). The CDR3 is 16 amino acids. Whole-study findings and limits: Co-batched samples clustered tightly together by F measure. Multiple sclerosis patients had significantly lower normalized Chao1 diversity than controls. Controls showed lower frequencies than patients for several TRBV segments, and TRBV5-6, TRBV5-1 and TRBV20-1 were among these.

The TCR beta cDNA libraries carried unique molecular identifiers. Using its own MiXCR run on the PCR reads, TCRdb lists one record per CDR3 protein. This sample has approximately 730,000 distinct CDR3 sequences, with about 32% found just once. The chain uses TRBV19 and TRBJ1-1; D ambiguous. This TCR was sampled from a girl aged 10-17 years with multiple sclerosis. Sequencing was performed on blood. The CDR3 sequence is CASSTMSVPIAPEAFF. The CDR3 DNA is TGTGCCAGTAGTACCATGTCCGTGCCAATAGCTCCTGAAGCTTTCTTT.